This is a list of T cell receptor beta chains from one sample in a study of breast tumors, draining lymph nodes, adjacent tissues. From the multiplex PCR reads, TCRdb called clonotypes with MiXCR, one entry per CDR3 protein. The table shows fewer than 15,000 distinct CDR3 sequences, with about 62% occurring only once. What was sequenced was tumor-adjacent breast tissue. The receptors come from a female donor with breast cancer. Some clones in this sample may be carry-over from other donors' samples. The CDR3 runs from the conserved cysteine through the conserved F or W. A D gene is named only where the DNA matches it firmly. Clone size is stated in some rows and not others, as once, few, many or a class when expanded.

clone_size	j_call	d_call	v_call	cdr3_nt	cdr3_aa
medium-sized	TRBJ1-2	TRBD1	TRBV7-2	TGTGCCAGCAGTCGAATGCCGGGGACAGGGGAAGGCTACACCTTC	CASSRMPGTGEGYTF
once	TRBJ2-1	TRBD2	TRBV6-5	TGTGCCAGCAGTTACGGCAAGGGACTAGCGGGAGAGGTTTGGTATGAGCAGTTCTTC	CASSYGKGLAGEVWYEQFF
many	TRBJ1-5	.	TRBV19	TGTGCCAGTAGTCCGGACGGGTATCAGCCCCAGCATTTT	CASSPDGYQPQHF
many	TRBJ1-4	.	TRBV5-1	TGCGCCAGCAGCTTGGGAGGGAATGAAAAACTGTTTTTT	CASSLGGNEKLFF
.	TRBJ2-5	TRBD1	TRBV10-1	TGCGCCAGCAGTCTACCGGGACAGCAAGAGACCCAGTACTTC	CASSLPGQQETQYF
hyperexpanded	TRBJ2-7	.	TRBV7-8	TGTGCCAGCAGCTTAGGTACCTACGAGCAGTACTTC	CASSLGTYEQYF
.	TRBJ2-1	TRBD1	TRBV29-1	TGCAGCGTTGGGACAGGGCTTGAGCAGTTCTTC	CSVGTGLEQFF
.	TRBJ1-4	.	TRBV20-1	TGCAGTGCTAGGGCCTTAACTAATGAAAAACTGTTTTTT	CSARALTNEKLFF
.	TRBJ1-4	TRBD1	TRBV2	TGTGCCAGCAGTGACGTCGACAGGGTCTCCGAAAAACTGTTTTTT	CASSDVDRVSEKLFF
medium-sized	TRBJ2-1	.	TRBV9	TGTGCCAGCAGCGTAGGTGGAGGCTCCTACAATGAGCAGTTCTTC	CASSVGGGSYNEQFF
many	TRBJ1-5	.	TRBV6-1	TGTGCCAGCAGTGATCAGGACCGAACAATAGGGCAGCATTTT	CASSDQDRTIGQHF
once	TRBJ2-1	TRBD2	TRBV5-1	TGCGCCAGCAAGTCATCTACCAGCGGGGGGGCTTCTTACAATGAGCAGTTCTTC	CASKSSTSGGASYNEQFF
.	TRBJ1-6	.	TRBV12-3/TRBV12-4	TGTGCCAGCTCCCTGGTCTCCTATAATTCACCCCTCCACTTT	CASSLVSYNSPLHF
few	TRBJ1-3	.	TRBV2	TGTGCCAGCAGTAAGGACAGCTACAGGGGAAACACCATATATTTT	CASSKDSYRGNTIYF
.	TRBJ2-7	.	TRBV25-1	TGTGCCAGCAGTGAATGGGGAGGGGGCACCTACGAGCAGTACTTC	CASSEWGGGTYEQYF
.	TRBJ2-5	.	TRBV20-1	TGCAGTGCTAGAGATGCCTCGGACCAAAAAGAGACCCAGTACTTC	CSARDASDQKETQYF
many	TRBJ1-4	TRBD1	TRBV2	TGTGCCAGCCATGGGGGACAGACGGAAAAACTGTTTTTT	CASHGGQTEKLFF
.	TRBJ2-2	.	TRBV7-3	TGTGCCAGCAGCTTATCTGCAGGGTACACCGGGGAGCTGTTTTTT	CASSLSAGYTGELFF
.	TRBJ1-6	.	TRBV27	TGTGCCAGCAGTTTAGGGTACGGGAGCAATTCACCCCTCCACTTT	CASSLGYGSNSPLHF
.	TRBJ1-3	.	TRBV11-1	TGTGCCAGCAGCTCGGACAGTTACACCATATATTTT	CASSSDSYTIYF
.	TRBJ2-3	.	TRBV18	TGTGCCAGCTCCCTCTTGGGAGGGGGCAAAGATACGCAGTATTTT	CASSLLGGGKDTQYF
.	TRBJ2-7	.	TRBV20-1	TGCAGTGCTAGGACGGGGGCGGGCGACGAGCAGTACTTC	CSARTGAGDEQYF
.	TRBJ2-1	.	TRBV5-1	TGCGCCAGCAGCTTCGGAGGGTTATCGAATGAGCAGTTCTTC	CASSFGGLSNEQFF
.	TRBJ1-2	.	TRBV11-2	TGTGCCAGCAGCTTAGGTTTTCTCCCCTATGGCTACACCTTC	CASSLGFLPYGYTF
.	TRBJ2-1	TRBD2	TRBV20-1	TGCAGTGCTAGGCCGACTAGCGGGGGGAGCTCCTACAATGAGCAGTTCTTC	CSARPTSGGSSYNEQFF
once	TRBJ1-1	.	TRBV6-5	TGTGCCAGCCAGAGGGGAGGCGGCACTGAAGCTTTCTTT	CASQRGGGTEAFF
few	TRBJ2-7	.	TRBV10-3	TGTGCCATCAGTGAGAACTACGAGCAGTACTTC	CAISENYEQYF
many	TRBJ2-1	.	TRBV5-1	TGCGCCAGCAGATCCGGCAATGAGCAGTTCTTC	CASRSGNEQFF
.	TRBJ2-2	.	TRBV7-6	TGTGCCAGTAGTATGGGTAGGACAGAGAACACCGGGGAGCTGTTTTTT	CASSMGRTENTGELFF
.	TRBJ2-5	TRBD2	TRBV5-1	TGCGCCAGCAGCAGAACCTCGGGACTAGCGGGGGGAGAGACCCAGTACTTC	CASSRTSGLAGGETQYF
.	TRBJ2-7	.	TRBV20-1	TGCAGTGCAAATGAAGGAGCCTACGAGCAGTACTTC	CSANEGAYEQYF
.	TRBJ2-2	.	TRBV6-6	TGTGCCAGCAGTCACTCGAGGGCAGCGAACACCGGGGAGCTGTTTTTT	CASSHSRAANTGELFF
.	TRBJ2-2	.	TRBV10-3	TGTGCCGCCACCGGGACTGATAACACCGGGGAGCTGTTTTTT	CAATGTDNTGELFF
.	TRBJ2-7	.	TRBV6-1	TGTGCCAGCAGTAAATATGGCCACAAGCAGTACTTC	CASSKYGHKQYF
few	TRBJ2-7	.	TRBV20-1	TGCAGTGCTAGAGATACCCGTCCCGGGACTCGGAACTACTACGAGCAGTACTTC	CSARDTRPGTRNYYEQYF
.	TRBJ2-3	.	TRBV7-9	TGTGCCAGCAGCTACAGCACAGATACGCAGTATTTT	CASSYSTDTQYF
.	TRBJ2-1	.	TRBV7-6	TGTGCCAGCAGCTTAGCAACGCCTCTAGCGTCTTACAATGAGCAGTTCTTC	CASSLATPLASYNEQFF